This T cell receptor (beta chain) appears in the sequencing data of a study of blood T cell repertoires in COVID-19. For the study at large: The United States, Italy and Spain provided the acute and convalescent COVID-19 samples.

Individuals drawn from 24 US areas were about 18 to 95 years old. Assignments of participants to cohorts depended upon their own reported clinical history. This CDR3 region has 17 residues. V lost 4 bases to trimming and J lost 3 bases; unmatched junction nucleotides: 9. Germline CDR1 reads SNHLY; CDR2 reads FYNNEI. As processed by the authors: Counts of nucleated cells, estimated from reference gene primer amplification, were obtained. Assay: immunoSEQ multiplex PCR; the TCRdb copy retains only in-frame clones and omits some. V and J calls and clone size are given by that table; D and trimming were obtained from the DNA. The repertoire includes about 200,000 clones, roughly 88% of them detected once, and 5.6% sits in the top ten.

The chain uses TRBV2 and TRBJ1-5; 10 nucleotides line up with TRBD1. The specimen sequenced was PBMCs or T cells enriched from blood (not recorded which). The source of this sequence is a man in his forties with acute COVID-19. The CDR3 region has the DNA TGTGCCAGCAGTGGGAGGGGTCGACAGGGGGCCAATCAGCCCCAGCATTTT. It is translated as CASSGRGRQGANQPQHF.